This note documents a single TCR beta chain sequence. Its target antigen remains unknown. Per-base qualities were not stored, and no clone one base away is much larger. Per the germline V gene, LGHNA is the CDR1 and YSLEER is the CDR2. The V and J ends are trimmed by 0 bases and 3 bases, leaving 21 bases between them. CDR3 length: 18 amino acids, cysteine to phenylalanine. The read is trimmed to its CDR3 DNA, 54 bases read in frame from base 1. The data were taken from a study of blood T cell repertoires in COVID-19 (dated by TCRdb to about 2020). For context, the study as a whole: The collaborator samples originated in the United States, Italy and Spain and spanned the acute and convalescent phases of COVID-19. The repertoires were made available in a free public database intended to serve as a resource for research on the immune response to SARS-CoV-2. Where available, HLA class I and class II types were taken from metadata supplied by the sample provider and were not determined by assay-based typing. The dataset comprised deeply sampled blood TCRbeta repertoires from subjects exposed to, actively infected with, or recovered from COVID-19. Nearly every sample came with metadata listing a de-identified subject ID, COVID-19 status, age in years and sex. Samples came from the ongoing ImmuneRACE study (first 160 participants) plus 1,254 subjects from 6 global collaborators. The prospective study material was composed of cDNA or gDNA derived from T cells, B-cell-depleted T cells, or PBMCs. Broader findings and caveats from the paper: How much clinical and demographic metadata was included differed by source and by participant, and the metadata was provided uncurated.

TCRbeta CDR3 regions were amplified from genomic DNA using the immunoSEQ Assay, a bias-controlled multiplex PCR. The authors' pipeline ran thus. The number of nucleated cells in each sample was estimated by amplification of reference gene primers within the assay. To quantify the absolute abundance of each unique TCRbeta CDR3 rearrangement, sequence reads were collapsed and filtered. For each sample, productive Simpson clonality was calculated as the square root of Simpson's diversity index over productive rearrangements. TCRdb carries this immuneACCESS record with in-frame sequences only. Its versions omit some clonotypes, under half of them owing to an unresolved V gene in the studies checked, with the rest unexplained. V and J calls and clone size come straight from that table; D and trimming were deduced from the DNA. The sample table holds 130,000 or so clones, of which 85% to 90% were seen once. The ten largest clones take up 3% to 5% of the sample.

Each collaborating institution followed its own protocols to collect whole blood in K2EDTA tubes. For TCRbeta analysis, collaborator samples were shipped as frozen whole blood, as isolated PBMCs, or as DNA extracted from either sample type. The chain joins TRBV4-3 to TRBJ2-7; a tentative D call is TRBD2 (5 bases match). This clonotype was obtained from a man between 60 and 70 years old with acute or convalescent COVID-19. The specimen was peripheral blood. The CDR3 amino acid sequence is: CASSQEISGLTLYYEQYF. The DNA sequence follows: TGCGCCAGCAGCCAAGAGATATCCGGACTGACCCTCTACTACGAGCAGTACTTC.